This T cell receptor beta chain is from a study of T cells of healthy individuals. The length of the CDR3 is 15 residues. V dropped 7 bases and J dropped 4; count of bases not matched to a gene: 9. Germline CDR1 is MGHRA and CDR2 is YSYEKL. MiXCR was run by TCRdb on the 5' RACE reads, yielding one entry per CDR3 protein. There are about 100,000 distinct CDR3 sequences in the sample; roughly a sixth occur only once, and about 6.2% lies in the top ten. The chain has TRBV4-1 and TRBJ2-3; the match to TRBD1 covers 9 bases. This TCR was recovered from a human donor in good health. The CDR3 DNA reads TGCGCCAGCACGCCTGGGACAGGGTATTCAGATACGCAGTATTTT. Translated, it gives CASTPGTGYSDTQYF.